Each of the 7 T cell receptor beta chains below was sequenced from the same sample in a study of T cells in Graves' hyperthyroidism and ophthalmopathy. What was amplified from RNA transcripts were TCR beta CDR3 regions. HTBI primers were employed in a first-round RT-PCR of the TCR CDR3. TCRdb recomputed calls from the multiplex PCR reads with MiXCR, one row per CDR3 protein. Of about 640,000 distinct CDR3 sequences in the sample, less than 25% were seen once. The sample was blood. These receptors all stem from a young man with Graves' ophthalmopathy.

In its sample, this clonotype was seen a few times. Written as DNA, the CDR3 is TGTGCCAGCAGCCGGACAGGGACGGAAGCTAACTATGGCTACACCTTC. It encodes CASSRTGTEANYGYTF. The chain uses TRBV7-9 and TRBJ1-2, with TRBD1 identical over 8 bases. Germline trimming cut 5 bases from V and 0 bases from J; bases unmatched to any gene: 8. CDR1 and CDR2 (germline): SEHNR, FQNEAQ (reference sequence). This CDR3 contains 16 residues.

This clonotype was seen repeatedly, ten times or more. CDR3 coding DNA: TGTGCCAGCAGTTCCGTGGGGCGTCATACGCAGTATTTT. Amino acids: CASSSVGRHTQYF. This sequence joins TRBV2 and TRBJ2-3, with D maybe TRBD1 (5 bases). The CDR3 is made up of 13 amino acids. Germline CDR1 reads SNHLY; CDR2 reads FYNNEI. Trimming removed 5 bases from V and 7 bases from J, with 13 bases in between.

Many counts were recorded for this clonotype. The chain joins TRBV7-6 to TRBJ1-1; the D is unclear. Germline-derived CDR1 and CDR2 are SGHVS and FNYEAQ. This CDR3 spans 14 amino acids. Trimming cost V 5 bases and J 3 bases, with 13 bases left between them. This chain's CDR3 is CASSPRSRDTEAFF. The CDR3 region has the DNA TGTGCCAGCAGCCCTCGGTCGAGAGACACTGAAGCTTTCTTT.

Here the CDR3 reads CASRHRGVAGGLTEQYF. The CDR3 region has the DNA TGCGCCAGCCGGCACCGTGGGGTAGCGGGAGGGCTCACCGAGCAGTACTTC. V is TRBV5-1 and J is TRBJ2-7; 11 bases are shared with TRBD2. The trim removed 7 bases at V and 6 bases at J, leaving 18 bases unmatched. Germline-derived CDR1 and CDR2 are SGHRS and YFSETQ. The CDR3 extends over 17 amino acids.

This clonotype was recorded a few times. The CDR3 region is CATSRDEWDTQYF. The CDR3 region has the DNA TGTGCCACCAGCAGAGATGAATGGGATACGCAGTATTTT. The chain couples TRBV15 to TRBJ2-3, with D unresolved. CDR3 length: 13 residues. The V gene lost 0 bases and the J gene lost 6 bases, with 7 bases spanning the gap. CDR1 and CDR2 from the germline V gene are LNHNV and YYDKDF (reference sequence).

This clonotype was seen repeatedly, ten times or more. This chain joins TRBV3-1 and TRBJ2-7; the D is unclear. The germline gives CDR1 LGHDT, CDR2 YNNKEL (reference sequence). This CDR3 is 11 amino acids long. The germline V and J ends were trimmed by 1 base and 2 bases, with 0 bases remaining between them. For the CDR3, the DNA is TGTGCCAGCAGCCAAGCCTACGAGCAGTACTTC. As protein: CASSQAYEQYF.

V gene TRBV9 combines with J gene TRBJ2-1, with 9 bases that match TRBD2. The ends lost 1 base at V and 0 bases at J; junction bases unmatched: 2. Germline values: CDR1 SGDLS, CDR2 YYNGEE. The CDR3 runs to 16 residues. Here the CDR3 reads CASSVISGSSYNEQFF. CDR3 nucleotide sequence: TGTGCCAGCAGCGTAATTAGCGGGAGCTCCTACAATGAGCAGTTCTTC.